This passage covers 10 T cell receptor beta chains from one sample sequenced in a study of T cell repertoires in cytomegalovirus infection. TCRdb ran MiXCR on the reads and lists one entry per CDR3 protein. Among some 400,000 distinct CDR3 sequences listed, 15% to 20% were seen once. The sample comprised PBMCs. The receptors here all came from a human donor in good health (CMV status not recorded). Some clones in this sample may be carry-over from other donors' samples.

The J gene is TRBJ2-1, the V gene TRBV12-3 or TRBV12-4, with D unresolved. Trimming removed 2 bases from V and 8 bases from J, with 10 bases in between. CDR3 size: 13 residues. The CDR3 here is CASSLSEAHEQFF. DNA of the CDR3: TGTGCCAGCAGTTTAAGCGAAGCGCATGAGCAGTTCTTC.

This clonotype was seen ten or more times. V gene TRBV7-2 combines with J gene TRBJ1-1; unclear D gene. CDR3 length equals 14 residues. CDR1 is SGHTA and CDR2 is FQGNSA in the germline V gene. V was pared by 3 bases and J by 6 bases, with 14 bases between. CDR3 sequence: CASSFVYLDPEAFF. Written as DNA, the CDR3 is TGTGCCAGCAGCTTCGTTTACCTAGACCCTGAAGCTTTCTTT.

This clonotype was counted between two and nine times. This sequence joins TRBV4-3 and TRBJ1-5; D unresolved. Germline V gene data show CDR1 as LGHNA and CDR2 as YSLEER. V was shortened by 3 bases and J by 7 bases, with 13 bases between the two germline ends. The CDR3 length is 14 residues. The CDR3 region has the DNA TGCGCCAGCAGCCAGAGGGAGGGAGGGCAGCCCCAGCATTTT. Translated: CASSQREGGQPQHF.

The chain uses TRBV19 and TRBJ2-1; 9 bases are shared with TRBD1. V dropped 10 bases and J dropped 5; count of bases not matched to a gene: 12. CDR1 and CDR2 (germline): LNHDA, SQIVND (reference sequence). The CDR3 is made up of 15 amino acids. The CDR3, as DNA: TGTGCCACCGTGAACAGGACAGGGGATCACAATGAGCAGTTCTTC. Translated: CATVNRTGDHNEQFF.

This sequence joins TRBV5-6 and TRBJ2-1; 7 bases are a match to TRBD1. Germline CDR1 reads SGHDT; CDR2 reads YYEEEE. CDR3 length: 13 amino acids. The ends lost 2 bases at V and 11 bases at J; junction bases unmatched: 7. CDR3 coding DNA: TGTGCCAGCAGCTTCCAGGACAGGCCGCAGCAGTTCTTC. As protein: CASSFQDRPQQFF.

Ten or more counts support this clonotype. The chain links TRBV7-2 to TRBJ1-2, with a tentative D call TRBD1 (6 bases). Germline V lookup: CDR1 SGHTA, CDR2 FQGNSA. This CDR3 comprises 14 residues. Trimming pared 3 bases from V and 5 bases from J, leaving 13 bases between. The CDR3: CASSLRTAIYGYTF. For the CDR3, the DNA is TGTGCCAGCAGCTTGCGGACAGCTATTTATGGCTACACCTTC. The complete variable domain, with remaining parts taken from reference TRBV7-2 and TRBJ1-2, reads GAGVSQSPSNKVTEKGKDVELRCDPISGHTALYWYRQSLGQGLEFLIYFQGNSAPDKSGLPSDRFSAERTGGSVSTLTIQRTQQEDSAVYLCASSLRTAIYGYTFGSGTRLTVV.

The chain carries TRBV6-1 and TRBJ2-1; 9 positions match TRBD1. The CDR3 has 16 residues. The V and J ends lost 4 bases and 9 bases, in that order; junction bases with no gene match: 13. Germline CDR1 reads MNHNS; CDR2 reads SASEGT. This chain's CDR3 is CASSATGGSGGGEQFF. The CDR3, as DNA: TGTGCCAGCAGTGCAACAGGGGGCTCGGGCGGTGGTGAGCAGTTCTTC.

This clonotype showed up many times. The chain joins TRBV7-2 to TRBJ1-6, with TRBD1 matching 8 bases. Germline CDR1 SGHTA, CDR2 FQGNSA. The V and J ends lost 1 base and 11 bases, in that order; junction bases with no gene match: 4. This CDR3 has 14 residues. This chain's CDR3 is CASSLGQGLPPLHF. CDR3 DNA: TGTGCCAGCAGCTTAGGACAGGGGTTGCCACCCCTCCACTTT.

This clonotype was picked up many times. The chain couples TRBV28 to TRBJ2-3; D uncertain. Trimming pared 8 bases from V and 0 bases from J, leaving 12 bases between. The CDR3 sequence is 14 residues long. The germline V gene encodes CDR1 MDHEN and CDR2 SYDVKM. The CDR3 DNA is TGTGCCAGCGCCTCACGGGCTAGCACAGATACGCAGTATTTT. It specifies CASASRASTDTQYF.

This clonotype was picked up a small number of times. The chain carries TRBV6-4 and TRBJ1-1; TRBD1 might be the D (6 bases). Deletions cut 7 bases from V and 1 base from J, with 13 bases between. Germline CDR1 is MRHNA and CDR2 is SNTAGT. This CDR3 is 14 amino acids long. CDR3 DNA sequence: TGTGCCAGCAAGGGGGACACCGCGAACACTGAAGCTTTCTTT. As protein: CASKGDTANTEAFF.